These 25 T cell receptor beta chains came from one sample sequenced in a study of cytomegalovirus exposure and HLA in healthy donors. The protocol was immunoSEQ multiplex PCR, while the TCRdb copy is restricted to in-frame clones and leaves out a portion. The sample yields about 160,000 clones, roughly 86% seen once. Sample: PBMCs. All receptors come from a man aged 18 to 30 in good health and CMV-seropositive.

The chain carries TRBV7-6 and TRBJ2-7, with D unresolved. Per germline, CDR1 SGHVS and CDR2 FNYEAQ. The CDR3 has 13 residues. Trimming left V 2 bases short and J 5 bases short, with 10 bases between. The CDR3 DNA sequence: TGTGCCAGCAGCTTACTGGGTCGGGACGAGCAGTACTTC. This translates into CASSLLGRDEQYF.

The chain couples TRBV5-4 to TRBJ2-1; D gene uncertain. V was trimmed by 0 bases and J by 1 base, leaving 8 bases between them. This CDR3 is built from 15 residues. In germline, CDR1 is SGHNT, CDR2 YYREEE (reference sequence). The DNA for the CDR3 is TGTGCCAGCAGCTTGGACCTACTATCCTACAATGAGCAGTTCTTC. It yields the protein CASSLDLLSYNEQFF.

This CDR3 reads CASSVGASPETQYF. The CDR3 nucleotides are TGTGCCAGCAGCGTAGGGGCTAGCCCGGAGACCCAGTACTTC. V gene TRBV9 combines with J gene TRBJ2-5; D possibly corresponds to TRBD2 (5 bases). The CDR3 covers 14 residues. Looked up from germline, CDR1 is SGDLS and CDR2 is YYNGEE. V lost 0 bases, J lost 5 bases, and 11 bases lay in between.

The chain joins TRBV27 to TRBJ2-3; TRBD1 aligns across 9 bases. The CDR3 totals 13 residues. Germline V gene sequence: CDR1 MNHEY, CDR2 SMNVEV (reference sequence). Losses at the gene ends were 5 bases for V and 14 bases for J; bases not matched to a gene: 11. The CDR3 DNA sequence: TGTGCCAGCAGTCTATACACCGGGACAGGGCCGTATTTT. It codes for CASSLYTGTGPYF.

The chain carries TRBV2 and TRBJ2-7, with D possibly matching TRBD2 (6 bases). Trimming removed 6 bases at V and 3 bases at J, with 9 bases between. Germline loops: CDR1 SNHLY, CDR2 FYNNEI. This CDR3 region has 12 residues. The CDR3 nucleotides read TGTGCCAGCAGATTGACTAGCTACGAGCAGTACTTC. This translates into CASRLTSYEQYF.

The chain recombines TRBV11-3 with TRBJ2-7; 7 bases line up with TRBD1. CDR1 is SGHNT, CDR2 YENEEA, per germline. The junction had 6 bases not matched to a gene; V was cut back by 2 bases and J by 2 bases. The CDR3 has 15 residues. This CDR3 is CASSLPRQGTYEQYF. DNA for the CDR3: TGTGCCAGCAGCTTACCAAGACAGGGTACCTACGAGCAGTACTTC.

The rearrangement links TRBV5-6 to TRBJ2-3, with 10 bases matching TRBD1. The CDR3 runs 15 residues. V dropped 5 bases and J dropped 2; count of bases not matched to a gene: 5. CDR1 and CDR2 from the germline V gene are SGHDT and YYEEEE. CDR3 protein: CASSPTGGFTDTQYF. The CDR3 DNA reads as TGTGCCAGCAGTCCGACAGGGGGCTTCACAGATACGCAGTATTTT.

J is TRBJ1-4 and V is TRBV15, with 7 bases aligning to TRBD1. The CDR3 loop spans 16 amino acids. V shed 3 bases, J shed 5 bases, and the junction held 9 bases outside the gene matches. Germline CDR1 and CDR2: LNHNV and YYDKDF (reference sequence). CDR3 protein: CATSRGLGQSNEKLFF. CDR3 bases: TGTGCCACCAGCAGGGGCTTGGGACAGTCGAATGAAAAACTGTTTTTT.

The rearrangement joins TRBV7-6 to TRBJ2-2, with unresolved D. Germline loops: CDR1 SGHVS, CDR2 FNYEAQ. The V gene lost 2 bases and the J gene lost 7 bases, with 11 bases spanning the gap. The CDR3 contains 14 residues. The CDR3, as DNA: TGTGCCAGCAGCTTAATAGGCGAGCGCGGGGAGCTGTTTTTT. As protein: CASSLIGERGELFF.

Here the CDR3 DNA reads TGTGCCAGCAGTTTGACAGGTGGGGACACTGAAGCTTTCTTT. Protein sequence: CASSLTGGDTEAFF. The V call is TRBV27, the J call TRBJ1-1; perhaps TRBD1 as D (6 bases). Per the germline V gene, CDR1 is MNHEY and CDR2 is SMNVEV (reference sequence). Trimming pared 3 bases from V and 3 bases from J, leaving 11 bases between. The CDR3 has 14 residues.

The chain combines TRBV11-3 with TRBJ2-5; 13 positions match TRBD2. Germline-derived CDR1 and CDR2 are SGHNT and YENEEA. CDR3 length equals 18 residues. Trimming took 3 bases from V and 4 from J; bases not matched to a gene: 11. CDR3 loop: CASSFSGTSGNRGETQYF. The DNA of the CDR3 is TGTGCCAGCAGCTTTTCCGGGACTAGCGGGAATCGCGGAGAGACCCAGTACTTC.

J is TRBJ2-1 and V is TRBV9, with 7 bases lining up with TRBD2. The CDR3 has 16 residues. Germline CDR1 is SGDLS and CDR2 is YYNGEE. V trimming: 3 bases; J trimming: 8 bases; junction bases outside the gene matches: 14. For the CDR3, the DNA is TGTGCCAGCAGCGAGGAGGGGCGGGGGATTACCGATGAGCAGTTCTTC. This codes for CASSEEGRGITDEQFF.

The CDR3 region has the DNA TGTGCCAGCAGCCGTACTAGCGTGTACGGCCCCTACAATGAGCAGTTCTTC. This translates into CASSRTSVYGPYNEQFF. The chain is built from TRBV14 and TRBJ2-1, with 7 bases aligning to TRBD2. Germline V gives CDR1 SGHDN, CDR2 FVKESK. After removal of 4 bases from V and 2 bases from J, the junction contained 11 bases not matched to a gene. The CDR3 totals 17 residues.

The chain combines TRBV11-3 with TRBJ2-5; D uncertain. The ends were cut back, 7 bases at V and 2 bases at J, with 11 bases in the middle. Germline CDR1 is SGHNT and CDR2 is YENEEA. The CDR3 runs 13 residues. This CDR3 is CASNLTPQETQYF. In DNA form, the CDR3 reads TGTGCCAGCAACTTGACTCCACAAGAGACCCAGTACTTC.

The chain uses TRBV5-1 and TRBJ2-3; 7 bases are shared with TRBD1. The CDR3 is 17 amino acids. Germline loops: CDR1 SGHRS, CDR2 YFSETQ. Trimming at V came to 1 base and at J to 4 bases, leaving 12 bases not matched to a gene. CDR3 sequence (DNA): TGCGCCAGCAGCTTGCTCCTTGGGGCGGACAGGTCAGATACGCAGTATTTT. Residues: CASSLLLGADRSDTQYF.

The chain carries TRBV4-1 and TRBJ2-7; 8 nucleotides agree with TRBD1. The J segment lost 13 bases and the V segment lost 1 base, leaving 9 bases of the junction unmatched. The CDR3 length is 13 residues. Germline CDR1 reads MGHRA; CDR2 reads YSYEKL. CDR3 in amino acids: CASSQVGHRGTYF. The CDR3 nucleotides are TGCGCCAGCAGCCAAGTAGGTCACAGGGGGACTTACTTC.

The rearrangement joins TRBV19 to TRBJ2-4; D may be TRBD1 (5 bases). The CDR3 spans 13 residues. V lost 3 bases to trimming and J lost 7 bases, with 10 bases between them. Germline-derived CDR1 and CDR2 are LNHDA and SQIVND (reference sequence). The CDR3 bases are TGTGCCAGTAGTATTTTCAAGGGGAACATTCAGTACTTC. This codes for CASSIFKGNIQYF.

The chain combines TRBV4-1 with TRBJ1-5; 8 positions agree with TRBD1. V lost 1 base, J lost 0 bases, and 8 bases stayed unmatched. This CDR3 is 18 amino acids long. CDR1 is MGHRA, CDR2 YSYEKL, per germline. The CDR3 region is CASSQVIGTGYSNQPQHF. The CDR3 DNA is TGCGCCAGCAGCCAAGTAATCGGGACAGGATATAGCAATCAGCCCCAGCATTTT.

Ten or more counts support this clone. The chain joins TRBV6-4 to TRBJ2-1; possible D gene TRBD2, 6 bases. The V gene lost 0 bases and the J gene lost 4 bases, with 10 bases spanning the gap. Germline V gene sequence: CDR1 MRHNA, CDR2 SNTAGT. This CDR3 region has 15 residues. CDR3 nucleotides: TGTGCCAGCAGTGACTCCCCTAGCGAGTACAATGAGCAGTTCTTC. Translation gives CASSDSPSEYNEQFF.

The chain carries TRBV7-8 and TRBJ1-1; D is undetermined. V lost 1 base and J 3 bases, leaving 12 bases between the germline ends. Germline V lookup: CDR1 SGHVS, CDR2 FQNEAQ. CDR3 length: 15 residues. The CDR3 loop is CASSLDRGSDTEAFF. The DNA for the CDR3 is TGTGCCAGCAGCTTAGATCGAGGCAGTGACACTGAAGCTTTCTTT.

The chain has TRBV9 and TRBJ2-1, with D perhaps TRBD2 (6 bases). V was clipped by 0 bases and J by 2 bases, with 6 bases between them. The CDR3 is 14 amino acids. The V gene's germline CDR1 is SGDLS and CDR2 YYNGEE. CDR3 region: CASSVAGAYNEQFF. Written as DNA, the CDR3 is TGTGCCAGCAGCGTAGCGGGAGCCTACAATGAGCAGTTCTTC.

The CDR3 is CASSYERLSSYNEQFF. The CDR3 DNA is TGTGCCAGCAGTTATGAGAGGCTGAGCTCCTACAATGAGCAGTTCTTC. This chain uses TRBV27 with TRBJ2-1; D uncertain. The CDR3 is 16 residues long. Germline-derived CDR1 and CDR2 are MNHEY and SMNVEV (reference sequence). The germline V and J ends were trimmed by 4 bases and 0 bases, with 13 bases remaining between them.

The V and J genes are TRBV7-8 and TRBJ2-1, with 9 bases lining up with TRBD2. The V gene's germline CDR1 is SGHVS and CDR2 FQNEAQ. Trimming at V came to 5 bases and at J to 2 bases, leaving 10 bases not matched to a gene. The CDR3 totals 17 residues. CDR3 amino acids: CASSRSRLAGTYNEQFF. For the CDR3, the DNA is TGTGCCAGCAGCCGGAGTCGGCTAGCGGGAACCTACAATGAGCAGTTCTTC.

The chain carries TRBV29-1 and TRBJ1-2, with a weak D call TRBD1 (6 bases). This CDR3 spans 11 amino acids. The germline V gene encodes CDR1 SQVTM and CDR2 ANQGSEA. Between the trimmed V and J ends, which lost 7 bases and 5 bases, there was a span of 11 bases. This CDR3 reads CSGTVEYGYTF. DNA for the CDR3: TGCAGCGGGACAGTGGAATATGGCTACACCTTC.

V gene TRBV4-1 combines with J gene TRBJ1-5, with a possible D match to TRBD1 (5 bases). Germline CDR1 MGHRA, CDR2 YSYEKL. The CDR3 sequence is 14 residues long. V was cut by 2 bases and J by 7 bases, with 12 bases left in between. CDR3 DNA sequence: TGCGCCAGCAGCCAACAAACGGGGGTCCAGCCCCAGCATTTT. Its protein product is CASSQQTGVQPQHF.